Listed here are 12 T cell receptor beta chains from one sample, sequenced in a study of Graves' ophthalmopathy and Graves' hyperthyroidism. RNA served as the template for amplifying TCR beta CDR3 regions. Second-round multiplex PCR came after a first-round RT-PCR that employed HTBI primers. TCRdb fed the multiplex PCR reads into MiXCR, producing one record per CDR3 protein. The top ten clones hold around 10% of a sample with about 1.1 million distinct CDR3 sequences, roughly two fifths of them seen once. Sequencing input: peripheral blood or thyroid tissue (not recorded which). The receptors originated from an adult man with Graves' hyperthyroidism.

This clonotype was observed at least ten times. This chain joins TRBV19 and TRBJ1-5; D perhaps matches TRBD1 (5 bases). The CDR3 covers 14 residues. The germline CDR1 and CDR2 sequences are LNHDA and SQIVND (reference sequence). Between the trimmed V and J ends, which lost 6 bases and 3 bases, there was a span of 12 bases. The CDR3 protein is CASRDRGINQPQHF. The DNA for the CDR3 is TGTGCCAGTAGGGACCGGGGGATCAATCAGCCCCAGCATTTT.

The chain combines TRBV6-5 with TRBJ2-5, with TRBD1 matching 7 bases. V shed 0 bases and J 1 base; nucleotides not matched to a gene: 5. CDR1 MNHEY and CDR2 SVGAGI come from the germline V gene. The CDR3 runs to 16 residues. For the CDR3, the DNA is TGTGCCAGCAGTTACTCCTTGGGGACAGTCCAAGAGACCCAGTACTTC. This translates into CASSYSLGTVQETQYF.

This clonotype was picked up a small number of times. V gene TRBV10-3 combines with J gene TRBJ2-5; D gene uncertain. Deletions cut 2 bases from V and 5 bases from J, with 9 bases between. Germline assignment: CDR1 ENHRY and CDR2 SYGVKD. This CDR3 region has 13 residues. DNA for the CDR3: TGTGCCATCAGTGAGCGTCCTCTTGAGACCCAGTACTTC. Amino acid sequence: CAISERPLETQYF.

This rearrangement joins TRBV29-1 to TRBJ2-2; TRBD2 matches 8 bases. CDR3 length: 16 amino acids. Germline V gene sequence: CDR1 SQVTM, CDR2 ANQGSEA. The ends lost 0 bases at V and 4 bases at J; junction bases unmatched: 7. Here the CDR3 DNA reads TGCAGCGTTGAAGATCTGCTAGCGGGTGGCACCGGGGAGCTGTTTTTT. Amino acids: CSVEDLLAGGTGELFF.

This clonotype was seen a few times. Since the CDR3 does not end with the conserved phenylalanine or tryptophan, this likely comes from a read error. No DNA is shown, since the ends of the CDR3 on it are uncertain; the CDR3 is the one TCRdb lists. The chain's CDR3 is CASSSPDT. The chain recombines TRBV11-2 with TRBJ1-6. Germline values: CDR1 SGHAT, CDR2 FQNNGV. The CDR3 comprises 8 residues, both ends counted.

This clonotype has a handful of counts. The V call is TRBV4-1, the J call TRBJ2-6; no firm D call. CDR1 and CDR2 from the germline V gene are MGHRA and YSYEKL. The CDR3 spans 16 residues. The V end was cut by 1 base, the J end by 2 bases, with 9 bases between. CDR3 residues: CASSQVSRPGANVLTF. In DNA, the CDR3 is TGCGCCAGCAGCCAAGTTTCAAGGCCTGGGGCCAACGTCCTGACTTTC.

Remarks on this clonotype: The final CDR3 position lacks the conserved phenylalanine or tryptophan, pointing to a likely read error. The V gene is TRBV19, the J gene TRBJ2-7; 10 nucleotides align to TRBD1. Germline V gene data show CDR1 as LNHDA and CDR2 as SQIVND (reference sequence). The trim removed 9 bases at V and 1 base at J, leaving 3 bases unmatched. The CDR3 covers 13 residues. This chain's CDR3 is CASRDRGSYEQYS. The CDR3 DNA follows: TGTGCCAGCCGGGACAGGGGTTCCTACGAGCAGTACTCC.

The V gene is TRBV4-3, the J gene TRBJ1-2; TRBD1 matches at 10 bases. Germline loops: CDR1 LGHNA, CDR2 YSLEER. Germline trimming cut 0 bases from V and 7 bases from J; bases unmatched to any gene: 11. The CDR3 sequence is 17 residues long. The CDR3 DNA reads TGCGCCAGCAGCCAAGAGATATCGGGACAGGGGAGGAGTGGCTACACCTTC. Protein: CASSQEISGQGRSGYTF.

The J gene is TRBJ2-7, the V gene TRBV19, with D perhaps matching TRBD2 (6 bases). V was cut by 6 bases and J by 7 bases, with 16 bases left in between. This CDR3 is 13 amino acids long. Germline loops: CDR1 LNHDA, CDR2 SQIVND (reference sequence). DNA for the CDR3: TGTGCCAGTAGCTCTCTAGCGTTCGATGAGCAGTACTTC. It is translated as CASSSLAFDEQYF.

This clonotype was seen ten or more times. The rearrangement joins TRBV7-9 to TRBJ1-4; D is unresolved. V was cut by 8 bases and J by 8 bases, with 12 bases left in between. The CDR3 loop spans 12 amino acids. Germline assignment: CDR1 SEHNR and CDR2 FQNEAQ (reference sequence). CDR3 sequence reads: CASGGSQEKLFF. CDR3 coding DNA: TGTGCCAGCGGAGGGTCTCAAGAAAAACTGTTTTTT.

The chain uses TRBV9 and TRBJ2-6; D uncertain. The CDR3 has 14 residues. Deletions cut 4 bases from V and 4 bases from J, with 9 bases between. Germline CDR1 reads SGDLS; CDR2 reads YYNGEE. The CDR3 reads CASSFPPGANVLTF. The CDR3, as DNA: TGTGCCAGCAGCTTTCCTCCCGGGGCCAACGTCCTGACTTTC. Using reference TRBV9 and TRBJ2-6 for the parts outside the CDR3, the full variable domain is DSGVTQTPKHLITATGQRVTLRCSPRSGDLSVYWYQQSLDQGLQFLIQYYNGEERAKGNILERFSAQQFPDLHSELNLSSLELGDSALYFCASSFPPGANVLTFGAGSRLTVL.

The chain employs TRBV7-2 and TRBJ1-2; 10 nucleotides match TRBD1. The germline V gene has CDR1 SGHTA and CDR2 FQGNSA. This CDR3 region has 13 residues. Germline trimming cut 6 bases from V and 6 bases from J; bases unmatched to any gene: 4. This chain's CDR3 is CASRGTGDHGYTF. In DNA form, the CDR3 reads TGTGCCAGCAGGGGGACAGGGGATCATGGCTACACCTTC.